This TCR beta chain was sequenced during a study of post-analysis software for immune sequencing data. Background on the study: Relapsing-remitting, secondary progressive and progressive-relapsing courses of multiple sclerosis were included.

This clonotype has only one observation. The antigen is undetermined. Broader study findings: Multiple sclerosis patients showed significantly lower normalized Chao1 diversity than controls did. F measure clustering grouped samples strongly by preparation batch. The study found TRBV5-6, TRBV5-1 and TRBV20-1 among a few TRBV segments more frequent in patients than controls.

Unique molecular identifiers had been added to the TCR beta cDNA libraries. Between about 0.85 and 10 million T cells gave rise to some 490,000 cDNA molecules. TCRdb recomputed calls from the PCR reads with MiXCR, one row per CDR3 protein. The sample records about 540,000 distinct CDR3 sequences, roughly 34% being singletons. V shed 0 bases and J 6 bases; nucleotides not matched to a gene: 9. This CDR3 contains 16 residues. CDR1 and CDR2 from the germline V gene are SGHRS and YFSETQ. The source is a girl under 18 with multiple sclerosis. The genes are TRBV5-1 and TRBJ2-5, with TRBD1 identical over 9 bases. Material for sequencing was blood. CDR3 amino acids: CASSLAGTGIEKTQYF. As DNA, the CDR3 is TGCGCCAGCAGCTTGGCCGGGACAGGGATCGAAAAGACCCAGTACTTC.